The rows below give T cell receptor beta chains drawn from one sample of a study of blood T cells in healthy people across ages. TCRdb used MiXCR to reprocess the 5' RACE reads, holding one entry per CDR3 protein. Here the sample spans roughly 1.5 million distinct CDR3 sequences, about 45% being singletons. Sequenced material: blood. Receptors were obtained from a woman between 18 and 30 years old in good health. The CDR3 runs from the conserved cysteine through the conserved F or W. The D gene is left open where the match is weak. Size is stated for part of the rows, as once, few or many counts, or as a class when the clone is expanded.

D | J | V | length | size | CDR3 | DNA
. | TRBJ2-5 | TRBV20-1 | 14 | . | CSAGHTGKIETQYF | TGCAGTGCTGGTCATACAGGGAAAATAGAGACCCAGTACTTC
. | TRBJ1-5 | TRBV6-6 | 14 | few | CASTYEAVIQPQHF | TGTGCCAGCACCTACGAGGCAGTGATTCAGCCCCAGCATTTT
. | TRBJ2-3 | TRBV27 | 14 | few | CASSLSARGYSQYF | TGTGCCAGCAGTTTATCGGCGAGGGGCTACTCGCAGTATTTT
TRBD2 | TRBJ2-1 | TRBV7-8 | 16 | once | CASSLAGLAGDNEQFF | TGTGCCAGCAGCTTGGCGGGGCTAGCGGGAGATAATGAGCAGTTCTTC
TRBD2 | TRBJ2-3 | TRBV25-1 | 16 | few | CASSGGLAGVSDTQYF | TGTGCCAGCAGTGGAGGACTAGCGGGAGTATCAGATACGCAGTATTTT
TRBD1 | TRBJ1-2 | TRBV11-1 | 15 | . | CATSGEDRGYYGYTF | TGTGCCACCTCCGGAGAGGACAGGGGCTACTATGGCTACACCTTC
TRBD2 | TRBJ2-7 | TRBV2 | 17 | . | CASSDLGTSGGVYEQYF | TGTGCCAGCAGTGATCTGGGGACTAGCGGTGGGGTCTACGAGCAGTACTTC
TRBD2 | TRBJ2-6 | TRBV6-2/TRBV6-3 | 16 | . | CASNRLAGTGANVLTF | TGTGCCAGCAATAGACTAGCGGGAACTGGGGCCAACGTCCTGACTTTC
. | TRBJ2-1 | TRBV30 | 13 | once | CAWSGGVGNEQFF | TGTGCCTGGAGTGGCGGGGTAGGGAATGAGCAGTTCTTC
TRBD2 | TRBJ2-1 | TRBV20-1 | 16 | . | CSAMTSGGAHYNEQFF | TGCAGTGCCATGACTAGCGGGGGGGCTCACTACAATGAGCAGTTCTTC
TRBD1 | TRBJ1-2 | TRBV10-3 | 11 | . | CAISNRGGYTF | TGTGCCATCAGTAACAGGGGTGGCTACACCTTC
TRBD2 | TRBJ2-7 | TRBV20-1 | 18 | few | CSASKMTQREGYFYEQYF | TGCAGTGCTAGTAAGATGACCCAGCGGGAGGGCTATTTTTACGAGCAGTACTTC
. | TRBJ1-1 | TRBV15 | 15 | . | CATSDVGEMNAEAFF | TGTGCCACCAGCGACGTCGGGGAGATGAACGCTGAAGCTTTCTTT
. | TRBJ1-6 | TRBV2 | 13 | . | CASSAQGNSPLHF | TGTGCCAGCAGTGCCCAGGGTAATTCACCCCTCCACTTT
. | TRBJ2-3 | TRBV20-1 | 14 | . | CSAKRPLGTDTQYF | TGCAGTGCTAAGCGGCCCCTTGGCACAGATACGCAGTATTTT
. | TRBJ2-7 | TRBV15 | 14 | . | CATSRDGPSDEQYF | TGTGCCACCAGCAGAGATGGACCCTCTGATGAGCAGTACTTC